Sequencing of this T cell receptor (beta chain) was carried out in a study of blood T cell repertoires in COVID-19. Study information: In each case, the material was cDNA or gDNA derived from T cells, B-cell-depleted T cells, or PBMCs.

The germline V gene has CDR1 KGHSH and CDR2 LQKENI. With V trimmed by 2 bases and J by 2 bases, 3 bases remained unmatched. This CDR3 is built from 17 residues. This clone has a single count. The method was immunoSEQ multiplex PCR; TCRdb's version includes in-frame clones alone and lacks a portion of them. The table lists 200,000 or so clones, 89% of them singletons. Input material: PBMCs or T cells enriched from blood (not recorded which). The receptor was isolated from a woman between 40 and 50 years old with acute COVID-19. The chain joins TRBV18 to TRBJ2-3, with 14 bases fitting TRBD2. The CDR3 reads CASSPGLAGGTTDTQYF. The DNA for the CDR3 is TGTGCCAGCTCACCAGGACTAGCGGGGGGAACCACAGATACGCAGTATTTT.